This T cell receptor beta chain was documented in a study of blood T cell repertoires in COVID-19. Across the study: PBMCs, B-cell-depleted T cells, or T cells were the source of the cDNA or gDNA that made up the material.

Per the study methods: Reference gene primer amplification gave nucleated cell count estimates. The protocol was immunoSEQ multiplex PCR, while the TCRdb copy is restricted to in-frame clones and leaves out a portion. V, J and clone size derive from that table, while D and trimming were established from the DNA sequence. Of more than 150,000 clones listed, less than 95% were seen once; the top ten hold 0.6% to 0.9%. This CDR3 has 17 amino acids. This clone was observed a single time. Seattle-derived patients entered the study during active infection and were followed longitudinally. The V and J genes are TRBV12-2 and TRBJ1-5; the table's D call, TRBD1, has no DNA check behind it. TRBV12-2 is a pseudogene locus. The specimen sequenced was peripheral blood. This sequence was found in a man aged 25-45 years with COVID-19, enrolled during active disease. This CDR3 reads CASRLIWGRRSNQPQHF. In DNA form, the CDR3 reads TGTGCAAGTCGCTTAATCTGGGGGCGCCGGAGCAATCAGCCCCAGCATTTT.